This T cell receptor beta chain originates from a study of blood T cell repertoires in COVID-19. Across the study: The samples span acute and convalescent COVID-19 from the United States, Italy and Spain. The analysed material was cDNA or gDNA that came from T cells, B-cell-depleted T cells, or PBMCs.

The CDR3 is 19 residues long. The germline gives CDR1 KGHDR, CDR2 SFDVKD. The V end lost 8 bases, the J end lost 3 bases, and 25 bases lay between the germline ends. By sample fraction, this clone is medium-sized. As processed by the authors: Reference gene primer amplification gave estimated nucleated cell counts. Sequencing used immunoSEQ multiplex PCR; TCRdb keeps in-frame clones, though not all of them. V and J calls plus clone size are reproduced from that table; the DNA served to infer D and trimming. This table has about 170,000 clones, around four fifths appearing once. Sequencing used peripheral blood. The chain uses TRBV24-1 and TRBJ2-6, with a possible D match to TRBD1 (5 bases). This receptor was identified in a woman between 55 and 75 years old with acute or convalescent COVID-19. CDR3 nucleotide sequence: TGTGCCACCACCCCTTTTTGGACCCGTAGCCAGGGTGGGGCCAACGTCCTGACTTTC. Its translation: CATTPFWTRSQGGANVLTF.